One TCR beta chain is described in this entry. A J-beta primer mix and a sample-barcoded 5' primer were used in a second PCR of roughly 6 to 12 cycles. One entry per CDR3 protein results from TCRdb running MiXCR on the 5' RACE reads. The data hold 950,000 to 1,200,000 distinct CDR3 sequences, with under 40% observed a single time. This record belongs to a study of blood T cells in healthy people across ages. The V gene lost 3 bases and the J gene lost 7 bases, with 16 bases spanning the gap. The CDR3 sequence is 14 residues long. Germline CDR1 is SGHRS and CDR2 is YFSETQ. This clonotype was sampled from a man younger than 35 in good health. The chain recombines TRBV5-1 with TRBJ2-5, with D tentatively TRBD1 (5 bases). The sample consisted of blood. CDR3 sequence reads: CASSSRTPWGTQYF. In nucleotides, the CDR3 is TGCGCCAGCAGCTCGAGGACACCGTGGGGGACCCAGTACTTC.